This TCR beta chain was captured in a study of CD8+ T cells in alopecia areata. Remarks on this clone: Antigen unknown.

Trimming removed 3 bases from V and 5 bases from J, with 11 bases in between. This CDR3 contains 15 residues. Germline V gives CDR1 SGHVS, CDR2 FQNEAQ. Study-level findings and limits: Elevated clonality characterized lesional scalp relative to normal scalp, particularly in alopecia totalis/universalis. Because of a solitary nonresponder, the connection of baseline CD8+ expansion to response stays uncertain.

Treatment given: oral pan-JAK inhibitor, 5-10 mg twice daily. TCR sequencing used cDNA made by reverse transcription of extracted RNA. Measured with immunoSEQ multiplex PCR; TCRdb has only the in-frame clones, and not every one. The data contain approximately 100,000 clones, about 61% of them singletons. The specimen was CD8+ T cells sorted from blood, collected at approximately week 61, from a patient treated with tofacitinib. The clonotype was recovered from a human donor with alopecia areata. This chain joins TRBV7-8 and TRBJ1-6; D remains unclear. CDR3 DNA: TGTGCCAGCAGCTTTTCAGGCAGCGATAATTCACCCCTCCACTTT. Translation gives CASSFSGSDNSPLHF.